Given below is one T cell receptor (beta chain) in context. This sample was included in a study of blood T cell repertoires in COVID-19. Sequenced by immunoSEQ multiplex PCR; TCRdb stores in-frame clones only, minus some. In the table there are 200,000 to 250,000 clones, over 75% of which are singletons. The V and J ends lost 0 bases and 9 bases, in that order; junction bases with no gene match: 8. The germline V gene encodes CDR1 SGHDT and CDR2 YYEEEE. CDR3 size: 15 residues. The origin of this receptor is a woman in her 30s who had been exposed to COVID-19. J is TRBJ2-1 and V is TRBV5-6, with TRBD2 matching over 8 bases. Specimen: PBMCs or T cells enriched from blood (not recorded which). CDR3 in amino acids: CASSLAAAGVSEQFF. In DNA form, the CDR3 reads TGTGCCAGCAGCTTGGCGGCAGCGGGAGTATCTGAGCAGTTCTTC.